The 14 T cell receptor beta chains reported below all come from one sample, sequenced in a study of spatial heterogeneity in lung cancer. Specified time point: sample taken at primary tumor resection. TCRdb processed the 5' RACE reads anew with MiXCR; each CDR3 protein has one entry. The sample lists thousands of distinct CDR3 sequences, roughly 3.3% occurring once. The source was lung tissue, collected at surgery. The receptors come from a human donor with early-stage non-small cell lung cancer.

By proportion, this clonotype is medium-sized. This beta chain lies outside the target of a library built for alpha chains; its clone size means little. This chain uses TRBV6-5 with TRBJ2-7; 8 positions agree with TRBD1. The V gene end was trimmed by 6 bases and the J gene end by 0 bases; junction bases not matched to a gene: 10. The V gene's germline CDR1 is MNHEY and CDR2 SVGAGI. This CDR3 contains 16 residues. The CDR3: CASSAESGTGSYEQYF. For the CDR3, the DNA is TGTGCCAGCAGCGCAGAATCCGGGACAGGCTCCTACGAGCAGTACTTC.

In this sample, this clonotype is medium-sized. Since the library was made to target alpha chains, this beta chain is a stray read and its abundance is not meaningful. The chain uses TRBV7-2 and TRBJ2-2; tentatively, D is TRBD2 (7 bases). V was shortened by 3 bases and J by 3 bases, with 14 bases between the two germline ends. Germline assignment: CDR1 SGHTA and CDR2 FQGNSA. The CDR3 consists of 16 residues. In DNA, the CDR3 is TGTGCCAGCAGCTTTGCTGGCGGGGGCGACACCGGGGAGCTGTTTTTT. Translation: CASSFAGGGDTGELFF.

By frequency in the sample, this clonotype is medium-sized. This beta chain is off target for a library built for alpha chains, so its abundance means little. DNA for the CDR3: TGCAGTGCTAGAAGCCTTGGCGGGGGCAGATCCTACAATGAGCAGTTCTTC. This gives the protein CSARSLGGGRSYNEQFF. J is TRBJ2-1 and V is TRBV20-1; TRBD2 might be the D (7 bases). V was cut by 2 bases and J by 1 base, with 18 bases left in between. From germline, CDR1 is DFQATT and CDR2 SNEGSKA (reference sequence). This CDR3 is built from 17 residues.

This clonotype is labeled medium-sized (0.01 to 0.1%). This beta chain was picked up by a library intended for alpha chains and is off target, so its count carries little meaning. CDR3: CASSLANGGYEQYV. Written as DNA, the CDR3 is TGTGCCAGCAGCTTGGCTAACGGGGGCTACGAGCAGTACGTC. The rearrangement uses TRBV5-5 and TRBJ2-7, with D maybe TRBD2 (6 bases). Germline V gene sequence: CDR1 SGHKS, CDR2 YYEKEE (reference sequence). CDR3 length equals 14 residues. V lost 0 bases to trimming and J lost 3 bases, with 10 bases between them.

Many counts were recorded for this clonotype. This beta chain is a stray read from a library made for alpha chains; its abundance is not meaningful. The chain employs TRBV29-1 and TRBJ2-5, with 10 bases fitting TRBD1. Germline lookup yields CDR1 SQVTM and CDR2 ANQGSEA. The CDR3 has 14 residues. V was pared by 4 bases and J by 2 bases, with 4 bases of the junction left unmatched. The CDR3 loop reads CSVAGQGGQETQYF. The CDR3 DNA reads as TGCAGCGTTGCCGGACAGGGGGGGCAAGAGACCCAGTACTTC.

This clonotype is large by share. This beta chain represents an off-target read in a library built for alpha chains; its size is of limited meaning. V is TRBV4-1 and J is TRBJ1-4; possible D gene TRBD1, 5 bases. Germline lookup yields CDR1 MGHRA and CDR2 YSYEKL. V shed 4 bases and J shed 6 bases, with 24 bases lying between them. The CDR3 runs 18 residues. The DNA for the CDR3 is TGCGCCAGCAGCCCAACACCCGCGGGCCGGGGGGGTGATGAAAAACTGTTTTTT. It specifies CASSPTPAGRGGDEKLFF.

This clonotype counts as medium-sized. This beta chain is a stray read from a library made for alpha chains; its abundance is not meaningful. The V call is TRBV30, the J call TRBJ1-1; the match to TRBD1 covers 7 bases. Germline CDR1 GTSNPN, CDR2 SVGIG (reference sequence). The CDR3 totals 16 residues. With V trimmed by 0 bases and J by 5 bases, 12 bases remained unmatched. CDR3 nucleotide sequence: TGTGCCTGGAGTGTACAGGGGACCCCGAGGACAACTGAAGCTTTCTTT. This gives the protein CAWSVQGTPRTTEAFF.

By share, this clonotype ranks as medium-sized (0.01 to 0.1%). This beta chain is an off-target read within a library intended for alpha chains, so its frequency means little. This chain connects TRBV7-2 to TRBJ1-2; D is perhaps TRBD1 (5 bases). The CDR3 is made up of 14 amino acids. The germline V gene has CDR1 SGHTA and CDR2 FQGNSA. V dropped 4 bases and J dropped 8 bases, with 17 bases sitting between them. CDR3 in amino acids: CASSSPGSLEGYTF. The CDR3 region has the DNA TGTGCCAGCAGCTCTCCAGGGAGCTTGGAAGGCTACACCTTC.

At least ten counts were recorded for this clonotype. This beta chain slipped into a library made for alpha chains as a stray read, so its size is not meaningful. The rearrangement links TRBV3-1 to TRBJ2-3; 12 bases match TRBD2. Per the germline V gene, CDR1 is LGHDT and CDR2 is YNNKEL (reference sequence). CDR3 size: 18 residues. The ends lost 1 base at V and 6 bases at J; junction bases unmatched: 11. The CDR3 loop reads CASSQVRASGGETDTQYF. Written as DNA, the CDR3 is TGTGCCAGCAGCCAAGTCCGGGCTAGCGGGGGGGAAACCGATACGCAGTATTTT.

This clonotype is medium-sized by share. This beta chain is an unintended read in a library built for alpha chains; its size means little. The chain recombines TRBV6-6 with TRBJ1-6; TRBD1 aligns across 9 bases. This CDR3 is 15 amino acids long. The ends lost 2 bases at V and 7 bases at J; junction bases unmatched: 3. The germline V gene has CDR1 MNHNY and CDR2 SVGAGI (reference sequence). CDR3 coding DNA: TGTGCCAGCAGTTACCGACAGGGGGAGAATTCACCCCTCCACTTT. Protein: CASSYRQGENSPLHF.

The table lists this clonotype with a few counts. Since the library was made to target alpha chains, this beta chain is a stray read and its abundance is not meaningful. V and J are TRBV6-6 and TRBJ1-5; D uncertain. CDR1 is MNHNY, CDR2 SVGAGI, per germline (reference sequence). Trimming left V 5 bases short and J 4 bases short, with 6 bases between. The CDR3 covers 12 residues. The CDR3 sequence: CASSLDNQPQHF. The CDR3 coding sequence is TGTGCCAGCAGTCTTGATAATCAGCCCCAGCATTTT.

This clonotype came up many times. This beta chain is a stray sequence in a library constructed for alpha chains; its clone size is not meaningful. The genes are TRBV3-1 and TRBJ1-3; 8 nucleotides match TRBD1. CDR1 and CDR2 (germline): LGHDT, YNNKEL (reference sequence). The CDR3 is 16 amino acids. Trimming cost V 1 base and J 4 bases; bases outside gene matches: 6. CDR3 in DNA: TGTGCCAGCAGCCAAGCGGGACAGGTACCCGGAAACACCATATATTTT. This codes for CASSQAGQVPGNTIYF.

As to this clonotype: Because this beta chain is a stray read in a library intended to capture alpha chains, its abundance should not be given much weight. The chain has TRBV20-1 and TRBJ2-1, with 9 bases fitting TRBD1. The J segment lost 7 bases and the V segment lost 5 bases, leaving 6 bases of the junction unmatched. The CDR3 is 13 residues long. The germline V gene encodes CDR1 DFQATT and CDR2 SNEGSKA (reference sequence). CDR3 bases: TGCAGTGCTCCGTCGGGACAGGGTAATGAGCAGTTCTTC. It specifies CSAPSGQGNEQFF.

By share, this clonotype counts as medium-sized (0.01 to 0.1%). With the library built for alpha chains, this beta chain is off target and its frequency is not meaningful. The V gene is TRBV6-5, the J gene TRBJ2-1; 7 bases are a match to TRBD1. The CDR3 spans 16 residues. Germline V gene lookup returns CDR1 MNHEY and CDR2 SVGAGI. The trim removed 1 base at V and 8 bases at J, leaving 11 bases unmatched. For the CDR3, the DNA is TGTGCCAGCAGTTACTTACTGACAGGGAGCCACCATGAGCAGTTCTTC. Translated, it gives CASSYLLTGSHHEQFF.